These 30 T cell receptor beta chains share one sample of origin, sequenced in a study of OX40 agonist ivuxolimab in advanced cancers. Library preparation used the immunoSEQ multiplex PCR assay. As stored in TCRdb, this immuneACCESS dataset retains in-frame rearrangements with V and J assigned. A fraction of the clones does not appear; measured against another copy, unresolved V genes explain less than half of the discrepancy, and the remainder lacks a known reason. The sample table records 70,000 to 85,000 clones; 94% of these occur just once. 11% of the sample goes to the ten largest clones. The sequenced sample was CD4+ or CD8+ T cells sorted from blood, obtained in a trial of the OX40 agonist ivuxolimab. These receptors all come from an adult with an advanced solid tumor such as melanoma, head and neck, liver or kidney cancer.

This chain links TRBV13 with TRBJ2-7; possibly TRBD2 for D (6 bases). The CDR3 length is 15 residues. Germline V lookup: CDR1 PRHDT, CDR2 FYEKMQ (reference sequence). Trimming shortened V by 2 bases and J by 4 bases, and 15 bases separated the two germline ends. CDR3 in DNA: TGTGCCAGCAGCTTAAGGGAGGCGTCCTTTTACGAGCAGTACTTC. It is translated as CASSLREASFYEQYF.

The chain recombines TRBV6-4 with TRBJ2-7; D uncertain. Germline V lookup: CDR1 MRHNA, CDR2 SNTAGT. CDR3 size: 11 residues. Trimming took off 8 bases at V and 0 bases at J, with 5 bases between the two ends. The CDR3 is CASASSYEQYF. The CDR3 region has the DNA TGTGCCAGCGCGAGCTCCTACGAGCAGTACTTC.

The chain's CDR3 is CASSKDGGSTDTQYF. The CDR3 DNA is TGTGCCAGCAGCAAAGATGGGGGTAGCACAGATACGCAGTATTTT. The chain uses TRBV21-1 and TRBJ2-3. TRBV21-1 is termed a pseudogene. The CDR3 is 15 amino acids.

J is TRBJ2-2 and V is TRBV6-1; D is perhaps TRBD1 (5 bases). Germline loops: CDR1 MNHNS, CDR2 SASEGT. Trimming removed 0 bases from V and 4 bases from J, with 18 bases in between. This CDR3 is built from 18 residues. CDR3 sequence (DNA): TGTGCCAGCAGTGAAGCGCGATATGGCAGGGTTGGCACCGGGGAGCTGTTTTTT. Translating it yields CASSEARYGRVGTGELFF.

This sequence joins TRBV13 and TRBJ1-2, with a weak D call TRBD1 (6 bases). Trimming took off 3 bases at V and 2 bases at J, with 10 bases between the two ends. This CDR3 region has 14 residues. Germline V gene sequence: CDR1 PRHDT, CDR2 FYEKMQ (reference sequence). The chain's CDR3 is CASSFRGANYGYTF. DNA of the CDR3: TGTGCCAGCAGCTTCCGGGGGGCAAACTATGGCTACACCTTC. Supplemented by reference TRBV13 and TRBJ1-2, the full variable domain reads AAGVIQSPRHLIKEKRETATLKCYPIPRHDTVYWYQQGPGQDPQFLISFYEKMQSDKGSIPDRFSAQQFSDYHSELNMSSLELGDSALYFCASSFRGANYGYTFGSGTRLTVV.

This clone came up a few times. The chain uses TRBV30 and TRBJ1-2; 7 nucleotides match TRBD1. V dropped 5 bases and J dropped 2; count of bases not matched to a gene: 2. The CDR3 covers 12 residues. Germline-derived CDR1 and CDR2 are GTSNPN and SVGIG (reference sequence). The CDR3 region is CAWAQGNYGYTF. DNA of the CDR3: TGTGCCTGGGCACAGGGGAACTATGGCTACACCTTC.

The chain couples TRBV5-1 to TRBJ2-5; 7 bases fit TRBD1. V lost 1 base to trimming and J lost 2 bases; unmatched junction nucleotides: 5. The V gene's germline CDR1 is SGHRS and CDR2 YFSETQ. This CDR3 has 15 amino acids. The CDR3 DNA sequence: TGCGCCAGCAGCTTGACTACAGGGGTGCAAGAGACCCAGTACTTC. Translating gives CASSLTTGVQETQYF.

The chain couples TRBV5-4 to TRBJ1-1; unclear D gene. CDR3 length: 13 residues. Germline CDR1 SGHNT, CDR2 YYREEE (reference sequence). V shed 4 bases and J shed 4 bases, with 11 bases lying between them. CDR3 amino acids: CASSLLGGTEAFF. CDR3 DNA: TGTGCCAGCAGCCTCTTGGGAGGCACTGAAGCTTTCTTT.

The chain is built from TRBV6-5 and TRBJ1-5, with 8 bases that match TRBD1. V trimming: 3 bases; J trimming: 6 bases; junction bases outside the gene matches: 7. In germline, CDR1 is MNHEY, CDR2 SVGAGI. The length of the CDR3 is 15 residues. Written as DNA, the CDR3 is TGTGCCAGCAGTTATACTCAGGGGGCACGTCAGCCCCAGCATTTT. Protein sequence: CASSYTQGARQPQHF.

CDR3 in DNA: TGTGCCAGCAGTCCAACAGGGGGAGGATCCTACGAGCAGTACTTC. Protein product: CASSPTGGGSYEQYF. The chain links TRBV27 to TRBJ2-7, with TRBD1 matching 8 bases. The trim removed 5 bases at V and 1 base at J, leaving 7 bases unmatched. The germline V gene has CDR1 MNHEY and CDR2 SMNVEV (reference sequence). The CDR3 is 15 residues long.

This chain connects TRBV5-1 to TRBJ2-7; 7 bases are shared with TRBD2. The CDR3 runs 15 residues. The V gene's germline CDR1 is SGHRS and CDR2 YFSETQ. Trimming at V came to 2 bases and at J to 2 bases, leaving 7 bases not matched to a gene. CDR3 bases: TGCGCCAGCAGCTTAGATGCTAGCGGCCCCTACGAGCAGTACTTC. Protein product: CASSLDASGPYEQYF.

This chain's CDR3 is CASTISGSSYEQYF. The CDR3 DNA reads TGCGCCAGCACGATTAGCGGAAGCTCCTACGAGCAGTACTTC. The chain carries TRBV5-1 and TRBJ2-7, with D perhaps matching TRBD2 (6 bases). CDR1 is SGHRS, CDR2 YFSETQ, per germline. Between the trimmed V and J ends, which lost 6 bases and 0 bases, there was a span of 13 bases. The CDR3 is 14 residues long.

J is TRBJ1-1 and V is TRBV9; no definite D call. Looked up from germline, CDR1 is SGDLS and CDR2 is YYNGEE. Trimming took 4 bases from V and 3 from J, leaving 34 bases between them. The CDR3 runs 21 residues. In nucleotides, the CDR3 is TGTGCCAGCAGCTTAAACCCAGGAAGGGTCTCTAGAGTGGCAGCAGACACTGAAGCTTTCTTT. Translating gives CASSLNPGRVSRVAADTEAFF.

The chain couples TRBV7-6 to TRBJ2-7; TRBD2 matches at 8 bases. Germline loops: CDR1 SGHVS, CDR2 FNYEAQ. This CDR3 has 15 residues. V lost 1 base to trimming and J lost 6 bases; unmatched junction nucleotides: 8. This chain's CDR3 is CASSLGAAGGREQYF. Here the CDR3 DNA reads TGTGCCAGCAGCTTAGGGGCGGCGGGAGGCCGCGAGCAGTACTTC.

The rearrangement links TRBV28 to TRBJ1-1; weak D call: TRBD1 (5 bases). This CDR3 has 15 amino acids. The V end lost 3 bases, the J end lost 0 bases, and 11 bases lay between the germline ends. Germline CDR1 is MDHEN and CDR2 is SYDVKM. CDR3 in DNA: TGTGCCAGCAGTTTCTCTCCGGACATGAACACTGAAGCTTTCTTT. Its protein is CASSFSPDMNTEAFF.

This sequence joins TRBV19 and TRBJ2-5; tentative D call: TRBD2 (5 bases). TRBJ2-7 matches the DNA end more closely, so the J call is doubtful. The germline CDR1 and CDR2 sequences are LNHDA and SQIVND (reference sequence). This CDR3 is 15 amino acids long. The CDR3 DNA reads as TGTGCCAGTAGTATGGAGAGCGGACCGTCCTACGAGCAGTACTTC. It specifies CASSMESGPSYEQYF.

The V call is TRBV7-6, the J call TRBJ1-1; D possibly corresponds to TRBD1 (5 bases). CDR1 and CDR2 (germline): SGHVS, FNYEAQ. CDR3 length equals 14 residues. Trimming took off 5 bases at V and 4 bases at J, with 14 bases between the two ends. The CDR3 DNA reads TGTGCCAGCAGCCCTGGGGCAGACTTCACTGAAGCTTTCTTT. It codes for CASSPGADFTEAFF.

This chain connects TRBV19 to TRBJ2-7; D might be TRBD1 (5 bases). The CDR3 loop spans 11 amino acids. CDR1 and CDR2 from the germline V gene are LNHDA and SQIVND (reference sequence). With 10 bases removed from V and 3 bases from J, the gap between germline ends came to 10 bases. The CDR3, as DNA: TGTGCCAAAATAGACAGCTACGAGCAGTACTTC. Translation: CAKIDSYEQYF.

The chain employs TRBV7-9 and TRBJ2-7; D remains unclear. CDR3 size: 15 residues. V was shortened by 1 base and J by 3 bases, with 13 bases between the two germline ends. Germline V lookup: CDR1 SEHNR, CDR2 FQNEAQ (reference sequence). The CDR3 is CASSLVVPGGYEQYF. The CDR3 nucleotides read TGTGCCAGCAGCTTAGTTGTTCCGGGTGGCTACGAGCAGTACTTC. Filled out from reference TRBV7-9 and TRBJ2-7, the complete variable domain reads DTGVSQNPRHKITKRGQNVTFRCDPISEHNRLYWYRQTLGQGPEFLTYFQNEAQLEKSRLLSDRFSAERPKGSFSTLEIQRTEQGDSAMYLCASSLVVPGGYEQYFGPGTRLTVT.

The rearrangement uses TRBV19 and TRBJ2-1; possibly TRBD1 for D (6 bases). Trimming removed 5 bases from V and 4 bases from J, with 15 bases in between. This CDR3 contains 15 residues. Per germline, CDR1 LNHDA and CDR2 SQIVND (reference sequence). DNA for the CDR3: TGTGCCAGTAGTGGGGGACATCTAATATACAATGAGCAGTTCTTC. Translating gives CASSGGHLIYNEQFF.

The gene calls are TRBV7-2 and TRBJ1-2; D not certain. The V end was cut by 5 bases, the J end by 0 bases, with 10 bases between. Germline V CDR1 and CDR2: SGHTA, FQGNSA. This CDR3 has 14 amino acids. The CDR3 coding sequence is TGTGCCAGCAGCCCCGTTGGGCCTAACTATGGCTACACCTTC. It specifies CASSPVGPNYGYTF.

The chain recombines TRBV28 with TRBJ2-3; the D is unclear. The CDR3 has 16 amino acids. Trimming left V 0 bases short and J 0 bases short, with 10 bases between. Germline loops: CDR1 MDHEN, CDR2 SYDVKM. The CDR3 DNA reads TGTGCCAGCAGTTTATGGCCCGGTACCAGCACAGATACGCAGTATTTT. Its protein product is CASSLWPGTSTDTQYF.

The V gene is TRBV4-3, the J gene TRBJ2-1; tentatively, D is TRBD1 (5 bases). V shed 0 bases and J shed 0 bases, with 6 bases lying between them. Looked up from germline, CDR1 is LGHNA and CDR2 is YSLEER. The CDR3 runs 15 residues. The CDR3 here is CASSQDRASYNEQFF. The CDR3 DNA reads TGCGCCAGCAGCCAAGACAGGGCCTCCTACAATGAGCAGTTCTTC.

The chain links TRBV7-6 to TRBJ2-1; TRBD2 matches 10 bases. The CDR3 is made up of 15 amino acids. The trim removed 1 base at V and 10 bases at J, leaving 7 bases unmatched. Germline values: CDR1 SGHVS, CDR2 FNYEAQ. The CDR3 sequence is CASSLELAGTFEQFF. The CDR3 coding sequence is TGTGCCAGCAGCTTAGAACTAGCGGGAACATTCGAGCAGTTCTTC.

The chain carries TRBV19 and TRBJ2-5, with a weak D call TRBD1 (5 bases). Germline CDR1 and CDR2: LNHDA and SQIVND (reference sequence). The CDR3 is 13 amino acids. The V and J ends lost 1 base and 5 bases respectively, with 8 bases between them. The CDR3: CASSIVKGETQYF. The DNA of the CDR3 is TGTGCCAGTAGTATAGTGAAGGGGGAGACCCAGTACTTC.

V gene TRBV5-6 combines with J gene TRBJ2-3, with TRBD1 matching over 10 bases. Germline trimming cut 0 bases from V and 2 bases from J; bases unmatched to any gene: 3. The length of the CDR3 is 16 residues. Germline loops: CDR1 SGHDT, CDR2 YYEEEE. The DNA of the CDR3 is TGTGCCAGCAGCTTGGAAGGGACAGGGGACACAGATACGCAGTATTTT. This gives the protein CASSLEGTGDTDTQYF.

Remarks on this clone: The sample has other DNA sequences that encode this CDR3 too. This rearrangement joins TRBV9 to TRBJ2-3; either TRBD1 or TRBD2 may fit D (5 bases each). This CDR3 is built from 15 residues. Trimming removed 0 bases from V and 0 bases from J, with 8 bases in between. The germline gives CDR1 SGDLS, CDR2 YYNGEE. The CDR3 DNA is TGTGCCAGCAGCGTAGGGGGACCCAGCACAGATACGCAGTATTTT. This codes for CASSVGGPSTDTQYF. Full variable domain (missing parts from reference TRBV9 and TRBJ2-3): DSGVTQTPKHLITATGQRVTLRCSPRSGDLSVYWYQQSLDQGLQFLIQYYNGEERAKGNILERFSAQQFPDLHSELNLSSLELGDSALYFCASSVGGPSTDTQYFGPGTRLTVL.

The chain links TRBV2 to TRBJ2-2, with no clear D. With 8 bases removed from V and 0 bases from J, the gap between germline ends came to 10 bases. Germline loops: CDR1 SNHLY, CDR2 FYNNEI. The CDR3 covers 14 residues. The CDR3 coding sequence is TGTGCCAGCGCTAGGTTATCGAACACCGGGGAGCTGTTTTTT. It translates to CASARLSNTGELFF.

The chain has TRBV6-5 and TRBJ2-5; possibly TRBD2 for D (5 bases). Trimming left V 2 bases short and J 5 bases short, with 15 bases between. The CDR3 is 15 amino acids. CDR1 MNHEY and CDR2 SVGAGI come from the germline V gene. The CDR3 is CASSYRPGSEETQYF. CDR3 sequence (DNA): TGTGCCAGCAGTTACCGTCCGGGGAGCGAGGAGACCCAGTACTTC.

In nucleotides, the CDR3 is TGTGCCACCAGCAGACCCAGGGAGGATGGCTACACCTTC. Translating it yields CATSRPREDGYTF. The rearrangement links TRBV15 to TRBJ1-2; maybe TRBD1 (5 bases). The CDR3 sequence is 13 residues long. CDR1 is LNHNV, CDR2 YYDKDF, per germline (reference sequence). The V end was cut by 2 bases, the J end by 6 bases, with 10 bases between.